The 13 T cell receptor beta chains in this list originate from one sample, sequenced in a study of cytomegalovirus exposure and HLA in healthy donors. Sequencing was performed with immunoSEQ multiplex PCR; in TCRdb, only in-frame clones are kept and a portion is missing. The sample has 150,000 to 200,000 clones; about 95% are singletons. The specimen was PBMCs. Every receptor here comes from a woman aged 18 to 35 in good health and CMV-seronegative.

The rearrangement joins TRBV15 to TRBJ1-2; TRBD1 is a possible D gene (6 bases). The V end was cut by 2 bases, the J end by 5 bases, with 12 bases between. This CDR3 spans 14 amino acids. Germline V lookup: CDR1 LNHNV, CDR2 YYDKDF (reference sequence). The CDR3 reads CATSRQRGQYGYTF. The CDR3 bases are TGTGCCACCAGCAGACAACGAGGACAGTATGGCTACACCTTC.

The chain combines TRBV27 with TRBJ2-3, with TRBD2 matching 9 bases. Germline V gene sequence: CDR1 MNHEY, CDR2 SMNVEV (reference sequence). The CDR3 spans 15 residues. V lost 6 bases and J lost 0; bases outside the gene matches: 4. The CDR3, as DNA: TGTGCCAGCAGCGAGACTAGCGGTAGCACAGATACGCAGTATTTT. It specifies CASSETSGSTDTQYF.

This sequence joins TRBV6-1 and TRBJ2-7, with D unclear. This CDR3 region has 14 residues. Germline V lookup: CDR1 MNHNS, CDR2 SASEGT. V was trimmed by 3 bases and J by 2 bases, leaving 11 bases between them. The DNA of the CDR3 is TGTGCCAGCAGTGAGTTTGGGCAGACCTACGAGCAGTACTTC. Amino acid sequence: CASSEFGQTYEQYF.

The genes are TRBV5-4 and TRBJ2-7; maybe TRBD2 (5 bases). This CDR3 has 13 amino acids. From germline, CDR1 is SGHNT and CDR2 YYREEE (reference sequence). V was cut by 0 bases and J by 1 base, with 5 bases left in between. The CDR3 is CASSLGESYEQYF. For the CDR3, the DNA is TGTGCCAGCAGCTTGGGGGAGTCCTACGAGCAGTACTTC.

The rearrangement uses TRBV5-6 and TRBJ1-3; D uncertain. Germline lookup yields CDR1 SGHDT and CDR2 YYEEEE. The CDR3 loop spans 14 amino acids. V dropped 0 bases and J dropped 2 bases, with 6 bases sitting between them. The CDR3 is CASSLVGAGNTIYF. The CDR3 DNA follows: TGTGCCAGCAGCTTGGTGGGCGCTGGAAACACCATATATTTT.

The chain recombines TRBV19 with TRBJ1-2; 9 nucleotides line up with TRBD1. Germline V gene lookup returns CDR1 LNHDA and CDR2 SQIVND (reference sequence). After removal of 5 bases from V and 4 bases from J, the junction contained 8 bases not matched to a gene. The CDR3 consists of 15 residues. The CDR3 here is CASSFEGQGGYGYTF. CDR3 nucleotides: TGTGCCAGTAGTTTCGAGGGACAGGGTGGCTATGGCTACACCTTC.

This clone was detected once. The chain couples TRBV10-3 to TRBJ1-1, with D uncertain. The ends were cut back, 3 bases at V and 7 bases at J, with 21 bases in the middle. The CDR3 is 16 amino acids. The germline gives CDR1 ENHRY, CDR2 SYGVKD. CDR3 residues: CAISDPGEAVPFEAFF. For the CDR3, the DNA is TGTGCCATCAGTGACCCCGGCGAGGCTGTACCTTTTGAAGCTTTCTTT.

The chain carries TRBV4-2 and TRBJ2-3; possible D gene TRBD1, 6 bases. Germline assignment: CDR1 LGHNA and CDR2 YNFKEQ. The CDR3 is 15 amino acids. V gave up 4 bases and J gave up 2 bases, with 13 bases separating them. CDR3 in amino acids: CASSLLRTDTDTQYF. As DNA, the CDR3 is TGTGCCAGCAGCCTCCTTCGGACAGACACAGATACGCAGTATTTT.

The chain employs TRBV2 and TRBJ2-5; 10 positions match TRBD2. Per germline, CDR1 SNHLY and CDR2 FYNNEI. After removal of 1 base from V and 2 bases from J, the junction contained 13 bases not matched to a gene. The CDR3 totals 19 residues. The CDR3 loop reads CASSEGGRLAGVGQETQYF. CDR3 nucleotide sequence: TGTGCCAGCAGTGAAGGAGGTCGGCTAGCGGGGGTGGGGCAAGAGACCCAGTACTTC. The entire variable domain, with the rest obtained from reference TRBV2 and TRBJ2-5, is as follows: EPEVTQTPSHQVTQMGQEVILRCVPISNHLYFYWYRQILGQKVEFLVSFYNNEISEKSEIFDDQFSVERPDGSNFTLKIRSTKLEDSAMYFCASSEGGRLAGVGQETQYFGPGTRLLVL.

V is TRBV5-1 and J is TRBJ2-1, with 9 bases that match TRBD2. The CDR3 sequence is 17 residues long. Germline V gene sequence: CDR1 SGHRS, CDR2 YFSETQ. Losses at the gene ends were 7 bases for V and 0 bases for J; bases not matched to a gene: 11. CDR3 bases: TGCGCCAGCCGCTCAGAAAAAGCGGGGGGCTCCTACAATGAGCAGTTCTTC. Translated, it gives CASRSEKAGGSYNEQFF.

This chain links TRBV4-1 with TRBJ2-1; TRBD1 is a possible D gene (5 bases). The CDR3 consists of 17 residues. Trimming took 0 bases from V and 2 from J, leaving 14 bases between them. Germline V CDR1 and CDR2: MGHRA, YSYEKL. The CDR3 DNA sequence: TGCGCCAGCAGCCAAGATCCGAGTGGGGCCGCCTACAATGAGCAGTTCTTC. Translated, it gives CASSQDPSGAAYNEQFF.

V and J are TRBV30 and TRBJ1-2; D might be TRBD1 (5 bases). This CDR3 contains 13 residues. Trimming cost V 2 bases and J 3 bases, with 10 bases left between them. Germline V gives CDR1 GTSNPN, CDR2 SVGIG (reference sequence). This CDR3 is CAWSSQGDYGYTF. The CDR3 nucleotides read TGTGCCTGGAGTTCACAAGGGGACTATGGCTACACCTTC.

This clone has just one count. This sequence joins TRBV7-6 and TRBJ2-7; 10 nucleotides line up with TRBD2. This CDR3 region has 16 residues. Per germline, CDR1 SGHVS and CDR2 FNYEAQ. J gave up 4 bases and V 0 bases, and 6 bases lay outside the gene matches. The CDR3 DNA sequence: TGTGCCAGCAGCTTAGCGGCTAGCGGGGGACTATACGAGCAGTACTTC. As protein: CASSLAASGGLYEQYF.